The entry that follows covers one T cell receptor beta chain sequence. As handled by the study authors: From reference gene primer amplification, estimates of nucleated cell counts were derived. Assay used: immunoSEQ multiplex PCR; TCRdb lists only in-frame clones, some missing. V, J and clone size reflect that table, while D and trimming were determined from the DNA. This repertoire shows roughly 240,000 clones, around 85% found once; its top ten account for roughly 3%. The sample originates from a study of blood T cell repertoires in COVID-19. Study in general: PBMCs, B-cell-depleted T cells, or T cells were the source of the cDNA or gDNA that made up the material.

Germline V gives CDR1 SNHLY, CDR2 FYNNEI. The CDR3 is 13 residues long. Trimming shortened V by 4 bases and J by 5 bases, and 12 bases separated the two germline ends. This sequence joins TRBV2 and TRBJ2-7; D may be TRBD1 (6 bases). Sequenced sample: peripheral blood. The TCR sequence derives from a woman in her 30s who had recovered from COVID-19. CDR3 region: CASSVTGYDEQYF. As DNA, the CDR3 is TGTGCCAGCAGTGTAACAGGGTACGACGAGCAGTACTTC.